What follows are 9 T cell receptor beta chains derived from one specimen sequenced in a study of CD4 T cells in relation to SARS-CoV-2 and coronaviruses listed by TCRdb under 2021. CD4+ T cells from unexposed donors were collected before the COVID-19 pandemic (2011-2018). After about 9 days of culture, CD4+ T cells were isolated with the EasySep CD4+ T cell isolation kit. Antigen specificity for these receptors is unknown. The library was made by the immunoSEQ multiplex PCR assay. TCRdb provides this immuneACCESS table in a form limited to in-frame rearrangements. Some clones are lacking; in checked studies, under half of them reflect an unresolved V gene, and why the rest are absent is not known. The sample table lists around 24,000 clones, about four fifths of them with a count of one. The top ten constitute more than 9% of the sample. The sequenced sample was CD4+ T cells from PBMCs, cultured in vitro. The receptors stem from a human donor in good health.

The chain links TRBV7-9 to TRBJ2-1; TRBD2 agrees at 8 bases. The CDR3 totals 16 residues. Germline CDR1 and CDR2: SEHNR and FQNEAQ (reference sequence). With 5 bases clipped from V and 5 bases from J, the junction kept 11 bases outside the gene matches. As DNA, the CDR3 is TGTGCCAGCAGCCACGTGGACGGGAGGGGGGACAATGAGCAGTTCTTC. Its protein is CASSHVDGRGDNEQFF. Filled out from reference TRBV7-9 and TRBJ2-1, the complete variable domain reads DTGVSQNPRHKITKRGQNVTFRCDPISEHNRLYWYRQTLGQGPEFLTYFQNEAQLEKSRLLSDRFSAERPKGSFSTLEIQRTEQGDSAMYLCASSHVDGRGDNEQFFGPGTRLTVL.

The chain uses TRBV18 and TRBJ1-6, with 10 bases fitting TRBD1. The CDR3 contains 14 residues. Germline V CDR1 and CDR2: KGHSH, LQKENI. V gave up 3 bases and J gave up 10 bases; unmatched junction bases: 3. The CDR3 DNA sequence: TGTGCCAGCTCACCTGAGGGACAGGGGTCACCCCTCCACTTT. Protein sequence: CASSPEGQGSPLHF.

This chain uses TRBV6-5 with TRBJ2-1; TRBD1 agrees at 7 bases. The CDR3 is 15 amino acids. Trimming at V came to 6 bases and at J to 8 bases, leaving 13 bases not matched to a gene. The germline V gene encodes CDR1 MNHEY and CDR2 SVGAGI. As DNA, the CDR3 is TGTGCCAGCAGGAAAGGGGGCTACCATGGTGATGAGCAGTTCTTC. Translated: CASRKGGYHGDEQFF.

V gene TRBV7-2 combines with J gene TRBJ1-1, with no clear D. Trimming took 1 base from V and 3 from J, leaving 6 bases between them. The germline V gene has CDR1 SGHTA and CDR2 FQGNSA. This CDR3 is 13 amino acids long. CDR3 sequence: CASSLDKHTEAFF. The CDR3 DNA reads TGTGCCAGCAGCTTAGACAAGCACACTGAAGCTTTCTTT.

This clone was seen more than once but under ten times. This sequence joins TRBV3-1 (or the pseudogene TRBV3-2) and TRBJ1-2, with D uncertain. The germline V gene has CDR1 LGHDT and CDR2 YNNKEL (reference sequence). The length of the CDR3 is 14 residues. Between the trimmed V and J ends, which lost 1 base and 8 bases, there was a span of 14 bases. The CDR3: CASSQADSGGGYTF. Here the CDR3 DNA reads TGTGCCAGCAGCCAAGCTGACTCCGGAGGAGGCTACACCTTC.

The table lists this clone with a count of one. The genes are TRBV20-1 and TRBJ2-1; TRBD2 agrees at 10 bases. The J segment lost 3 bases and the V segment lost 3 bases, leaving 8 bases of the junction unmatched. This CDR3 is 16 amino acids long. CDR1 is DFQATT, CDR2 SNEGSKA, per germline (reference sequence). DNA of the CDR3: TGCAGTGCTAGTGAGGCTAGCGGGGGTAACTACAATGAGCAGTTCTTC. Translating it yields CSASEASGGNYNEQFF.

The CDR3 reads CASSQGAMGGTGELFF. CDR3 coding DNA: TGTGCCAGCAGCCAAGGGGCGATGGGGGGTACCGGGGAGCTGTTTTTT. The J gene is TRBJ2-2, the V gene TRBV3-1 (or the pseudogene TRBV3-2); maybe TRBD2 (6 bases). This CDR3 region has 16 residues. Germline CDR1 LGHDT, CDR2 YNNKEL (reference sequence). The germline V and J ends were trimmed by 1 base and 5 bases, with 14 bases remaining between them.

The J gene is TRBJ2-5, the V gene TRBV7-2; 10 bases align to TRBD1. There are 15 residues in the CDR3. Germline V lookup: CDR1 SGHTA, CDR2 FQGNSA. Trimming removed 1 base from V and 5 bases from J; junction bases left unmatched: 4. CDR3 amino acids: CASSLGDRGRETQYF. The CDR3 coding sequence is TGTGCCAGCAGCTTAGGGGACAGGGGCAGGGAGACCCAGTACTTC.

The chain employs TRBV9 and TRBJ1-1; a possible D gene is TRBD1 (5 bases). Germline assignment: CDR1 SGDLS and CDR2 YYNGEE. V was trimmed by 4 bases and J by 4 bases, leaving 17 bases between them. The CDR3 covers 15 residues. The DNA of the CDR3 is TGTGCCAGCAGCCCATCTGGAGGTGGGGGCACTGAAGCTTTCTTT. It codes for CASSPSGGGGTEAFF.